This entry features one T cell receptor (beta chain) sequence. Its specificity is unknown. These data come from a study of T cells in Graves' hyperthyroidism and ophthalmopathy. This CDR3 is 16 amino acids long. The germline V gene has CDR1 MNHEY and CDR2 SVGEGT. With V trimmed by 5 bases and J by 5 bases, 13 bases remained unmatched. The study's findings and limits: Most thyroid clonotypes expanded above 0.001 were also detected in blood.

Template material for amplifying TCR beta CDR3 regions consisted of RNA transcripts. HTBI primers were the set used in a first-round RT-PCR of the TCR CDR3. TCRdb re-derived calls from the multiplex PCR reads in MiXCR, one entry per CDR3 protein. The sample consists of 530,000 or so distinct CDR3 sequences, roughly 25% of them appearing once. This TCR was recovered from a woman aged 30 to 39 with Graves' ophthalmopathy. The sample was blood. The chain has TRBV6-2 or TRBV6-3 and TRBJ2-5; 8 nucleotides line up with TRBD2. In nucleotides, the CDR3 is TGTGCCAGCAGTACGGCGACTCTAGCGGGCGGCGAGACCCAGTACTTC. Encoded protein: CASSTATLAGGETQYF.